This T cell receptor (beta chain) came from a study of shared clonotypes between healthy human individuals. This CDR3 contains 15 residues. V dropped 9 bases and J dropped 2 bases, with 20 bases sitting between them. Per the germline V gene, CDR1 is SNHLY and CDR2 is FYNNEI. Study-wide results and caveats: Sorted-subset samples were not fully sequenced, rarefaction indicated.

Turning to this clone: Its matching antigen is unknown.

Running of the assay took place at deep level. The method was immunoSEQ multiplex PCR; TCRdb's version includes in-frame clones alone and lacks a portion of them. Among a few million clones listed, more than 90% were seen once. V and J are TRBV2 and TRBJ2-7, with no clear D. Sequencing used naive CD4+ T cells sorted from blood. The subset here: CD45RA+ positively selected. The TCR was taken from a man aged 18-30 years in good health. The CDR3 is CASFTTTRTPYEQYF. In DNA, the CDR3 is TGTGCCAGTTTCACCACCACACGGACCCCCTACGAGCAGTACTTC. Drawing the rest from reference TRBV2 and TRBJ2-7, the complete variable domain is EPEVTQTPSHQVTQMGQEVILRCVPISNHLYFYWYRQILGQKVEFLVSFYNNEISEKSEIFDDQFSVERPDGSNFTLKIRSTKLEDSAMYFCASFTTTRTPYEQYFGPGTRLTVT.